Below, 30 T cell receptor beta chains from the same sample are listed, as sequenced in a study of beta chain features in type 1 diabetes. The entirety of the isolated RNA underwent reverse transcription, so expressed TCRB transcripts were sequenced. The protocol was immunoSEQ multiplex PCR, while the TCRdb copy is restricted to in-frame clones and leaves out a portion. The sample has approximately 150,000 clones, roughly 10% seen once. Sample: central memory CD4+ T cells from blood. The source is a woman aged 40-49 years in good health.

This clone was counted at least ten times. This rearrangement joins TRBV10-3 to TRBJ2-7; TRBD1 might be the D (6 bases). CDR3 size: 13 residues. Per germline, CDR1 ENHRY and CDR2 SYGVKD. Trimming pared 10 bases from V and 1 base from J, leaving 14 bases between. This CDR3 is CATRVQGSYEQYF. CDR3 nucleotides: TGTGCCACCAGGGTGCAGGGGTCCTACGAGCAGTACTTC.

This clone showed up just a few times. The chain carries TRBV10-3 and TRBJ2-1; 11 positions match TRBD1. Losses at the gene ends were 10 bases for V and 5 bases for J; bases not matched to a gene: 7. There are 14 residues in the CDR3. The germline gives CDR1 ENHRY, CDR2 SYGVKD. CDR3 sequence reads: CATRTGGAHNEQFF. For the CDR3, the DNA is TGTGCCACCAGGACAGGGGGCGCCCACAATGAGCAGTTCTTC.

This clone was seen more than once but under ten times. The genes are TRBV5-1 and TRBJ2-7, with 11 bases fitting TRBD2. The CDR3 is 16 residues long. The germline V gene has CDR1 SGHRS and CDR2 YFSETQ. V was clipped by 3 bases and J by 0 bases; unmatched bases: 5. The CDR3 nucleotides are TGCGCCAGCAGCTCAACTAGCGGGGGTTACTCCTACGAGCAGTACTTC. Translated: CASSSTSGGYSYEQYF. Based on the CDR3 plus reference TRBV5-1 and TRBJ2-7, the full variable domain is KAGVTQTPRYLIKTRGQQVTLSCSPISGHRSVSWYQQTPGQGLQFLFEYFSETQRNKGNFPGRFSGRQFSNSRSEMNVSTLELGDSALYLCASSSTSGGYSYEQYFGPGTRLTVT.

The genes are TRBV5-1 and TRBJ2-7; 8 positions match TRBD2. The CDR3 covers 12 residues. The germline gives CDR1 SGHRS, CDR2 YFSETQ. The V segment lost 4 bases and the J segment 7 bases; nucleotides outside the gene matches: 4. The chain's CDR3 is CASSPPGGEQYF. DNA for the CDR3: TGCGCCAGCAGCCCACCGGGAGGGGAGCAGTACTTC.

This clone was detected a few times. The rearrangement joins TRBV5-1 to TRBJ2-7, with a tentative D call TRBD1 (6 bases). The CDR3 length is 16 residues. V lost 4 bases to trimming and J lost 0 bases, with 17 bases between them. Germline CDR1 reads SGHRS; CDR2 reads YFSETQ. CDR3 nucleotides: TGCGCCAGCAGCCCCAACCCCCAGGGGCCCTCCTACGAGCAGTACTTC. This sequence encodes CASSPNPQGPSYEQYF.

This sequence joins TRBV5-6 and TRBJ2-7, with D possibly TRBD2 on 5 matching bases. Trimming shortened V by 2 bases and J by 2 bases, and 8 bases separated the two germline ends. This CDR3 is built from 13 residues. In germline, CDR1 is SGHDT, CDR2 YYEEEE. CDR3 region: CASSFPGTYEQYF. Written as DNA, the CDR3 is TGTGCCAGCAGCTTCCCGGGAACCTACGAGCAGTACTTC. Together with reference TRBV5-6 and TRBJ2-7, the CDR3 gives the full variable domain: DAGVTQSPTHLIKTRGQQVTLRCSPKSGHDTVSWYQQALGQGPQFIFQYYEEEERQRGNFPDRFSGHQFPNYSSELNVNALLLGDSALYLCASSFPGTYEQYFGPGTRLTVT.

The chain uses TRBV15 and TRBJ1-5, with D perhaps TRBD1 (5 bases). The CDR3 sequence is 16 residues long. Trimming shortened V by 0 bases and J by 3 bases, and 12 bases separated the two germline ends. Germline V CDR1 and CDR2: LNHNV, YYDKDF (reference sequence). The CDR3: CATSREAGTYNQPQHF. Written as DNA, the CDR3 is TGTGCCACCAGCAGAGAGGCAGGGACTTACAATCAGCCCCAGCATTTT.

The chain is built from TRBV5-4 and TRBJ2-1; 9 bases match TRBD2. V dropped 5 bases and J dropped 6; count of bases not matched to a gene: 9. Germline V CDR1 and CDR2: SGHNT, YYREEE (reference sequence). This CDR3 spans 15 amino acids. The CDR3 region has the DNA TGTGCCAGCAGACAGGACGGCGGGGGGGCCAATGAGCAGTTCTTC. It codes for CASRQDGGGANEQFF.

The chain links TRBV7-8 to TRBJ1-1; the D gene is possibly TRBD1 (6 bases). Trimming cost V 0 bases and J 4 bases, with 12 bases left between them. In germline, CDR1 is SGHVS, CDR2 FQNEAQ. This CDR3 is 15 amino acids long. The CDR3 DNA reads TGTGCCAGCAGCTTAGCTGCAGGGGCGGGCACTGAAGCTTTCTTT. Protein sequence: CASSLAAGAGTEAFF. The variable domain in full, with the rest retrieved from reference TRBV7-8 and TRBJ1-1, is GAGVSQSPRYKVAKRGQDVALRCDPISGHVSLFWYQQALGQGPEFLTYFQNEAQLDKSGLPSDRFFAERPEGSVSTLKIQRTQQEDSAVYLCASSLAAGAGTEAFFGQGTRLTVV.

This clone has more than one count but fewer than ten. This chain links TRBV7-2 with TRBJ2-2; possibly TRBD2 for D (5 bases). The length of the CDR3 is 15 residues. The germline V gene encodes CDR1 SGHTA and CDR2 FQGNSA. Trimming pared 5 bases from V and 6 bases from J, leaving 16 bases between. Here the CDR3 reads CASSPWRLASGELFF. In nucleotides, the CDR3 is TGTGCCAGCAGCCCCTGGCGGCTAGCCTCCGGGGAGCTGTTTTTT.

The V call is TRBV2, the J call TRBJ1-3; TRBD1 is a possible D gene (5 bases). The CDR3 has 16 residues. Germline CDR1 and CDR2: SNHLY and FYNNEI. The germline V and J ends were trimmed by 1 base and 0 bases, with 10 bases remaining between them. CDR3 nucleotides: TGTGCCAGCAGTGAAGGACAGTTCGACTCTGGAAACACCATATATTTT. Encoded protein: CASSEGQFDSGNTIYF.

The gene calls are TRBV6-1 and TRBJ1-2; tentative D call: TRBD1 (6 bases). Trimming took 6 bases from V and 6 from J, leaving 14 bases between them. Germline V gene data show CDR1 as MNHNS and CDR2 as SASEGT. CDR3 length equals 13 residues. The CDR3 coding sequence is TGTGCCAGCAGAACACAGGGAGTCAATGGCTACACCTTC. Its protein product is CASRTQGVNGYTF.

This clone was detected only a few times. The chain is built from TRBV7-2 and TRBJ2-7; D not resolved. This CDR3 contains 12 residues. Trimming cost V 1 base and J 6 bases, with 7 bases left between them. The germline gives CDR1 SGHTA, CDR2 FQGNSA. CDR3 sequence: CASSLVSGEQYF. CDR3 DNA sequence: TGTGCCAGCAGCTTAGTGTCCGGCGAGCAGTACTTC.

This sequence joins TRBV10-2 and TRBJ1-1, with D possibly TRBD1 on 6 matching bases. Germline-derived CDR1 and CDR2 are WSHSY and SAAADI. The CDR3 spans 13 residues. Deletions cut 6 bases from V and 3 bases from J, with 11 bases between. The CDR3 region has the DNA TGCGCCAGCAGACCCAGGGGTGACACTGAAGCTTTCTTT. This encodes CASRPRGDTEAFF.

The chain employs TRBV5-1 and TRBJ2-7; 10 positions match TRBD2. The CDR3 consists of 16 residues. From germline, CDR1 is SGHRS and CDR2 YFSETQ. J was trimmed by 5 bases and V by 0 bases; bases with no gene match: 8. CDR3 in amino acids: CASSLDGQRGGNEQYF. The CDR3 region has the DNA TGCGCCAGCAGCTTGGATGGCCAGCGGGGGGGGAACGAGCAGTACTTC.

J is TRBJ2-5 and V is TRBV6-5; 10 nucleotides match TRBD2. The V segment lost 1 base and the J segment 1 base; nucleotides outside the gene matches: 3. The CDR3 totals 16 residues. From germline, CDR1 is MNHEY and CDR2 SVGAGI. The CDR3 region has the DNA TGTGCCAGCAGTTACTGGCTAGCGGGGGCCCAAGAGACCCAGTACTTC. It codes for CASSYWLAGAQETQYF.

This sequence joins TRBV23-1 and TRBJ2-5, with TRBD2 matching over 7 bases. TRBV23-1 is labeled an ORF, and its function is uncertain. Trimming cost V 4 bases and J 2 bases; bases outside gene matches: 19. The CDR3 has 19 residues. In DNA, the CDR3 is TGCGCCAGCAGTCGGGGGGGTTCCCCCCGGTTCTTGGCTCAAGAGACCCAGTACTTC. Residues: CASSRGGSPRFLAQETQYF.

The V gene is TRBV5-4, the J gene TRBJ2-1; 11 bases agree with TRBD2. V trimming: 4 bases; J trimming: 4 bases; junction bases outside the gene matches: 7. The CDR3 consists of 16 residues. In germline, CDR1 is SGHNT, CDR2 YYREEE (reference sequence). The CDR3 here is CASSRAGTSGYNEQFF. The CDR3 DNA follows: TGTGCCAGCAGCCGGGCCGGGACTAGCGGATACAATGAGCAGTTCTTC. Full variable domain (remainder filled in from reference TRBV5-4 and TRBJ2-1): ETGVTQSPTHLIKTRGQQVTLRCSSQSGHNTVSWYQQALGQGPQFIFQYYREEENGRGNFPPRFSGLQFPNYSSELNVNALELDDSALYLCASSRAGTSGYNEQFFGPGTRLTVL.

The table lists this clone with a few counts. This chain connects TRBV7-2 to TRBJ1-5, with D unclear. The germline V gene has CDR1 SGHTA and CDR2 FQGNSA. This CDR3 is 15 amino acids long. Trimming shortened V by 4 bases and J by 2 bases, and 12 bases separated the two germline ends. CDR3: CASSSAQVGNQPQHF. The CDR3 DNA reads TGTGCCAGCAGCTCGGCGCAGGTCGGCAATCAGCCCCAGCATTTT.

This clone showed up just a few times. This chain joins TRBV5-6 and TRBJ2-7, with 7 nucleotides matching TRBD1. This CDR3 is 16 amino acids long. Trimming cost V 3 bases and J 0 bases; bases outside gene matches: 9. The germline V gene has CDR1 SGHDT and CDR2 YYEEEE. The CDR3 spells CASSSYHGDSSYEQYF. The CDR3 nucleotides read TGTGCCAGCAGCTCTTACCACGGGGACAGCTCCTACGAGCAGTACTTC.

In its sample, this clone was seen many times. The gene calls are TRBV29-1 and TRBJ2-1; perhaps TRBD1 as D (5 bases). This CDR3 spans 13 amino acids. The V end was cut by 0 bases, the J end by 8 bases, with 11 bases between. Germline assignment: CDR1 SQVTM and CDR2 ANQGSEA. The CDR3 loop reads CSVEDQGRYEQFF. The CDR3 bases are TGCAGCGTTGAAGACCAGGGTCGATATGAGCAGTTCTTC.

The genes are TRBV19 and TRBJ1-5; TRBD1 agrees at 9 bases. The CDR3 contains 16 residues. CDR1 and CDR2 from the germline V gene are LNHDA and SQIVND (reference sequence). V shed 5 bases, J shed 9 bases, and the junction held 14 bases outside the gene matches. The CDR3 reads CASSGLGTGRERPQHF. CDR3 bases: TGTGCCAGTAGTGGCCTCGGGACAGGGCGAGAGAGGCCCCAGCATTTT.

V gene TRBV27 combines with J gene TRBJ2-7; D may be TRBD1 (6 bases). V shed 4 bases and J shed 2 bases, with 15 bases lying between them. This CDR3 is 15 amino acids long. Germline CDR1 MNHEY, CDR2 SMNVEV (reference sequence). The CDR3 DNA reads as TGTGCCAGCAGTTCATGGCAGGGACAAACCTACGAGCAGTACTTC. Its translation: CASSSWQGQTYEQYF.

J is TRBJ2-2 and V is TRBV7-2; no firm D call. V was trimmed by 5 bases and J by 7 bases, leaving 8 bases between them. This CDR3 comprises 12 residues. CDR1 and CDR2 from the germline V gene are SGHTA and FQGNSA. The CDR3: CASSQPGGELFF. The DNA of the CDR3 is TGTGCCAGCAGCCAACCGGGCGGGGAGCTGTTTTTT.

This clone showed up just a few times. The chain combines TRBV5-1 with TRBJ1-2; 7 nucleotides line up with TRBD1. This CDR3 comprises 15 residues. Germline CDR1 reads SGHRS; CDR2 reads YFSETQ. J lost 0 bases, V lost 4 bases, and 6 bases had no gene match. The CDR3 DNA reads TGCGCCAGCAGCGGGGGGACAGTCTCTAACTATGGCTACACCTTC. Translation: CASSGGTVSNYGYTF.

V is TRBV18 and J is TRBJ1-2, with 9 bases matching TRBD1. The germline CDR1 and CDR2 sequences are KGHSH and LQKENI. J gave up 5 bases and V 3 bases, and 4 bases lay outside the gene matches. The CDR3 is 14 residues long. The CDR3 region is CASSPGQGEYGYTF. The CDR3 DNA reads TGTGCCAGCTCACCGGGACAGGGAGAATATGGCTACACCTTC.

CDR3 nucleotides: TGTGCCAGCACGAGGTCCAGTAGCACAGATACGCAGTATTTT. Protein sequence: CASTRSSSTDTQYF. The chain has TRBV2 and TRBJ2-3, with no clear D. V was pared by 7 bases and J by 0 bases, with 11 bases between. CDR1 SNHLY and CDR2 FYNNEI come from the germline V gene. The length of the CDR3 is 14 residues.

This clone showed up just a few times. The rearrangement links TRBV14 to TRBJ1-6, with 10 bases aligning to TRBD1. This CDR3 has 15 amino acids. V lost 1 base to trimming and J lost 10 bases; unmatched junction nucleotides: 4. Germline assignment: CDR1 SGHDN and CDR2 FVKESK. The CDR3 loop reads CASSQGTGGYSPLHF. The CDR3 DNA is TGTGCCAGCAGCCAAGGGACAGGGGGATACTCACCCCTCCACTTT.

J is TRBJ2-3 and V is TRBV27; D might be TRBD1 (5 bases). This CDR3 spans 16 amino acids. V lost 6 bases and J 2 bases, leaving 18 bases between the germline ends. The germline V gene encodes CDR1 MNHEY and CDR2 SMNVEV (reference sequence). The CDR3 loop is CASRGGWAGYTDTQYF. CDR3 sequence (DNA): TGTGCCAGCAGGGGTGGGTGGGCAGGGTACACAGATACGCAGTATTTT.

The chain uses TRBV11-2 and TRBJ1-2, with D perhaps matching TRBD1 (6 bases). Germline values: CDR1 SGHAT, CDR2 FQNNGV. CDR3 length: 13 residues. Trimming cost V 5 bases and J 7 bases, with 14 bases left between them. CDR3 sequence reads: CASSRGGALGYTF. The CDR3, as DNA: TGTGCCAGCAGCAGGGGGGGGGCCCTTGGCTACACCTTC.